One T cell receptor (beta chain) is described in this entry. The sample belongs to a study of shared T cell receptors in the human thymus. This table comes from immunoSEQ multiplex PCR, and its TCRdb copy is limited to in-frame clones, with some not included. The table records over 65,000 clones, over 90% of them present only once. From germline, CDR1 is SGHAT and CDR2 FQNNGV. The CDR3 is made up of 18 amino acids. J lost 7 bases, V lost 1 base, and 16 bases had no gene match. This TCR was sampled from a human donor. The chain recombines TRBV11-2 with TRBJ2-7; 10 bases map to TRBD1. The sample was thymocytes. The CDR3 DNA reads TGTGCCAGCAGCTTAGTCCCGGGACAGGGGACACCGGGGGTAGAGCAGTACTTC. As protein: CASSLVPGQGTPGVEQYF.